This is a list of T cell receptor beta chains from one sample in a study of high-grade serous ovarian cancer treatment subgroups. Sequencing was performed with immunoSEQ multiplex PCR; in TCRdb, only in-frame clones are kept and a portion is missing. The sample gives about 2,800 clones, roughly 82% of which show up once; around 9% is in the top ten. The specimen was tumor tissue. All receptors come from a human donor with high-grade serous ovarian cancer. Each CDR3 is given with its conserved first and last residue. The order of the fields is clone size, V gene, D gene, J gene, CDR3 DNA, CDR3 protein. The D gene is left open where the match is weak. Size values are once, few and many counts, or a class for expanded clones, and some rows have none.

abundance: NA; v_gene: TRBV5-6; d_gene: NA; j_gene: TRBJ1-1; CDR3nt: TGTGCCAGCAGCTTGTCGCAATACACTGAAGCTTTCTTT; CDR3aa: CASSLSQYTEAFF
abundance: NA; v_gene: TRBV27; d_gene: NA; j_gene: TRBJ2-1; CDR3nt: TGTGCCAGCAGTTTATGGACTGACGATGAGCAGTTCTTC; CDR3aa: CASSLWTDDEQFF
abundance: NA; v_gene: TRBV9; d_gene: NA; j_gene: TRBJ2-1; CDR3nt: TGTGCCAGCAGCGCGGCAGGGGACCCCTACAATGAGCAGTTCTTC; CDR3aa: CASSAAGDPYNEQFF
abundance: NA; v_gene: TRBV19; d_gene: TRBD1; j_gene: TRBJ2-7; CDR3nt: TGTGCCAGTAGTATGACAGGGGGGATCTACGAGCAGTACTTC; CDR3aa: CASSMTGGIYEQYF
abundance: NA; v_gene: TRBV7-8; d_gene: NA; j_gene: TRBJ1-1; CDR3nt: TGTGCCAGCAGCTTAGTCCGGGGGGCTGTGAAGGCAGGGCTGAACACTGAAGCTTTCTTT; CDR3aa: CASSLVRGAVKAGLNTEAFF
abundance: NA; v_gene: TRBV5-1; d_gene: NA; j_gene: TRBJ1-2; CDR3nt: TGCGCCAGCAGCGAGGGGGGCGGCATGTGGGGCTACACCTTC; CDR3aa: CASSEGGGMWGYTF
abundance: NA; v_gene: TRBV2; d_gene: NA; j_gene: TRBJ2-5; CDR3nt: TGTGCCAGCAGTGTTCTGGGGCAAGAGACCCAGTACTTC; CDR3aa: CASSVLGQETQYF
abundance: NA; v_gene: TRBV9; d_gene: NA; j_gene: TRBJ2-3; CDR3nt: TGTGCCAGCAGCGTAGCTCAGACCCTAGGCACAGATACGCAGTATTTT; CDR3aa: CASSVAQTLGTDTQYF
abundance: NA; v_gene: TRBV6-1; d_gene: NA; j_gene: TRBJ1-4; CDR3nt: TGTGCCAGCAGTGAACCAGGGAATGAAAAACTGTTTTTT; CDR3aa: CASSEPGNEKLFF
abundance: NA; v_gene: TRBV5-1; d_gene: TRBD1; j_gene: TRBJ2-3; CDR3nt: TGCGCCAGCAGCTTGGGGACAGGGTCAGACTTAGATACGCAGTATTTT; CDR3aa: CASSLGTGSDLDTQYF
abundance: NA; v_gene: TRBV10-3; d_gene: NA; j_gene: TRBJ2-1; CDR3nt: TGTGCCGTCGGACTACTCAATGAGCAGTTCTTC; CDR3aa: CAVGLLNEQFF
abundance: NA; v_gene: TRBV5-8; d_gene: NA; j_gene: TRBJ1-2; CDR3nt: TGTGCCAGCAGCTTGGTTCCGGGACATCATTATGGCTACACCTTC; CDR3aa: CASSLVPGHHYGYTF
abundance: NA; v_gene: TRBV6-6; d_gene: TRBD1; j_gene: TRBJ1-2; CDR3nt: TGTGCCAGCAGACCCGGGACAGAGCTGAATGGCTACACCTTC; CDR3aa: CASRPGTELNGYTF
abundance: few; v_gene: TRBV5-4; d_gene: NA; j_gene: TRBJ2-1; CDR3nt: TGTGCCAGCAGCCCGGCGGGCCTTAGCTCCTACAATGAGCAGTTCTTC; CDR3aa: CASSPAGLSSYNEQFF
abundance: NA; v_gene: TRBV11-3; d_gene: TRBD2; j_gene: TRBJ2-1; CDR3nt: TGTGCCAGCAGCACAGAAGCGGGACCCTACAATGAGCAGTTCTTC; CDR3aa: CASSTEAGPYNEQFF
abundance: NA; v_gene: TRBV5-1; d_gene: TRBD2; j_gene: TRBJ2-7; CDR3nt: TGCGCCAGCAGCTACTATGGAAGCGGGAGTACCTACGAGCAGTACTTC; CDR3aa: CASSYYGSGSTYEQYF
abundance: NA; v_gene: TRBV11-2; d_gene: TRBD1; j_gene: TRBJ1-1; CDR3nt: TGTGCCAGCAGCTTAGTTCCAGGGGGCCCTGAAGCTTTCTTT; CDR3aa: CASSLVPGGPEAFF
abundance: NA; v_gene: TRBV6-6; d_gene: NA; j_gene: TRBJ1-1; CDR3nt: TGTGCCAGCAGGCCCTGGTCCGACACTGAAGCTTTCTTT; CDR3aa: CASRPWSDTEAFF
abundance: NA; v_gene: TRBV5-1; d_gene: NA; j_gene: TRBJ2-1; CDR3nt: TGCGCCAGCAGCTTGGTAGGGACACCACCAAACAATGAGCAGTTCTTC; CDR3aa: CASSLVGTPPNNEQFF
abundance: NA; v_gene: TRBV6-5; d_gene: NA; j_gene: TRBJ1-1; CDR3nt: TGTGCCAGCAGTCGATACGGTAAAAACACTGAAGCTTTCTTT; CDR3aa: CASSRYGKNTEAFF
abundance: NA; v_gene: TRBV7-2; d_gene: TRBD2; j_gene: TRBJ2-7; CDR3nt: TGTGCCAGCAGCCTTAGCGGGATGAGCTCCTACGAGCAGTACTTC; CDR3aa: CASSLSGMSSYEQYF
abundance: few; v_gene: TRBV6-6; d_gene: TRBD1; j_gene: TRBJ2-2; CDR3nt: TGTGCCAGCGGGACAGCGAACACCGGGGAGCTGTTTTTT; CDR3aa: CASGTANTGELFF